The 9 T cell receptor beta chains below come from one sample, sequenced in a study of shared clonotypes between healthy human individuals. Generated by immunoSEQ multiplex PCR, the TCRdb table keeps only in-frame clones and is missing some. The sample holds approximately 1.4 million clones, 98% seen once. Material for sequencing was naive CD4+ T cells sorted from blood. Subset: CD45RA+ positively selected. The receptor source for this set is a man in his thirties or forties in good health.

The chain carries TRBV15 and TRBJ2-2; 8 bases agree with TRBD2. CDR3 length: 14 residues. The V and J ends lost 5 bases and 5 bases, in that order; junction bases with no gene match: 4. The germline V gene has CDR1 LNHNV and CDR2 YYDKDF (reference sequence). In nucleotides, the CDR3 is TGTGCCACCAGCTTGATAGCGGGAACCGGGGAGCTGTTTTTT. This gives the protein CATSLIAGTGELFF.

The chain recombines TRBV5-1 with TRBJ2-2; D uncertain. With 2 bases removed from V and 0 bases from J, the gap between germline ends came to 8 bases. The germline V gene has CDR1 SGHRS and CDR2 YFSETQ. The CDR3 totals 15 residues. CDR3 nucleotide sequence: TGCGCCAGCAGCTTACGGGCCGCGAACACCGGGGAGCTGTTTTTT. It translates to CASSLRAANTGELFF.

The V and J genes are TRBV11-2 and TRBJ2-1; 9 bases are shared with TRBD2. V lost 2 bases, J lost 9 bases, and 8 bases stayed unmatched. The CDR3 extends over 15 amino acids. In germline, CDR1 is SGHAT, CDR2 FQNNGV. The chain's CDR3 is CASSLIAAGGGEQFF. The CDR3 coding sequence is TGTGCCAGCAGCTTAATCGCAGCGGGAGGCGGTGAGCAGTTCTTC.

This clone was detected once. V is TRBV25-1 and J is TRBJ1-2, with 12 bases that match TRBD1. The CDR3 is made up of 16 amino acids. V shed 1 base, J shed 7 bases, and the junction held 7 bases outside the gene matches. Germline CDR1 is MGHDK and CDR2 is SYGVNS. CDR3 coding DNA: TGTGCCAGCAGTGAATTTGGGACAGGGGGCGTTTCTGGCTACACCTTC. Amino acid sequence: CASSEFGTGGVSGYTF.

This clone appeared a single time. The chain joins TRBV5-4 to TRBJ2-7; 8 bases line up with TRBD2. Germline CDR1 and CDR2: SGHNT and YYREEE (reference sequence). CDR3 size: 17 residues. The J segment lost 2 bases and the V segment lost 4 bases, leaving 14 bases of the junction unmatched. The CDR3 coding sequence is TGTGCCAGCAGCGCCGGGGGGGGACCAATACCCACCTACGAGCAGTACTTC. Its protein is CASSAGGGPIPTYEQYF.

This clone came up once. CDR3 DNA sequence: TGTGCCAGCAGTAAACTACCGGGACTAGTCTACGAGCAGTACTTC. It yields the protein CASSKLPGLVYEQYF. This chain links TRBV6-5 with TRBJ2-7, with TRBD2 matching over 8 bases. The germline V gene encodes CDR1 MNHEY and CDR2 SVGAGI. V lost 5 bases to trimming and J lost 3 bases; unmatched junction nucleotides: 9. This CDR3 is 15 amino acids long.

The chain joins TRBV28 to TRBJ2-7; a possible D gene is TRBD2 (7 bases). Looked up from germline, CDR1 is MDHEN and CDR2 is SYDVKM. This CDR3 has 17 amino acids. V was pared by 2 bases and J by 2 bases, with 19 bases between. As DNA, the CDR3 is TGTGCCAGCAGTTTAGTCGCGGGGGCCTCGAGCCCCTACGAGCAGTACTTC. It yields the protein CASSLVAGASSPYEQYF. Using reference TRBV28 and TRBJ2-7 for the parts outside the CDR3, the full variable domain is DVKVTQSSRYLVKRTGEKVFLECVQDMDHENMFWYRQDPGLGLRLIYFSYDVKMKEKGDIPEGYSVSREKKERFSLILESASTNQTSMYLCASSLVAGASSPYEQYFGPGTRLTVT.

The chain uses TRBV9 and TRBJ2-1; 11 nucleotides align to TRBD2. The ends lost 2 bases at V and 4 bases at J; junction bases unmatched: 8. Germline CDR1 is SGDLS and CDR2 is YYNGEE. The CDR3 has 17 amino acids. CDR3 sequence: CASSVEETSGEYNEQFF. CDR3 nucleotides: TGTGCCAGCAGCGTTGAGGAGACTAGCGGGGAATACAATGAGCAGTTCTTC.

About this clone: At one boundary the junction diverges from the germline segment, which might be a read error. This chain connects TRBV11-3 to TRBJ2-2; D is ambiguous. The CDR3 is 19 residues long. Germline V gives CDR1 SGHNT, CDR2 YENEEA. The CDR3, as DNA: TGTGCCAGCAGCCTAGAAGGCATGGGAAACCTTTCGTGGACCGGGGAGCTGTTTTTT. This translates into CASSLEGMGNLSWTGELFF.